This T cell receptor beta chain came from a study of CD8+ T cells in alopecia areata. Study context: In an open-label trial, patients got 5 to 10 mg tofacitinib twice daily. Findings and caveats of the study: Tofacitinib significantly brought down scalp clonality and expanded CD8+ clones among top 100.

In each case, RNA was isolated and then reverse transcribed into cDNA as the sequencing template. Assay used: immunoSEQ multiplex PCR; TCRdb lists only in-frame clones, some missing. The sample contains 64,000 or so clones, approximately 44% of which appear only once. Turning to this clone: Its antigen is not known.

The sample's treatment: oral pan-JAK inhibitor, 5-10 mg twice daily. The CDR3 has 15 residues. The V and J ends lost 1 base and 3 bases respectively, with 10 bases between them. Looked up from germline, CDR1 is MGHRA and CDR2 is YSYEKL. The source material was CD8+ T cells sorted from blood, sampled at approximately week 37, from a patient treated with tofacitinib. This sequence originates from a human donor with alopecia areata. The chain has TRBV4-1 and TRBJ1-5; D is perhaps TRBD1 (5 bases). For the CDR3, the DNA is TGCGCCAGCAGCCAAGGACTAGGGGTCAATCAGCCCCAGCATTTT. Amino acids: CASSQGLGVNQPQHF.